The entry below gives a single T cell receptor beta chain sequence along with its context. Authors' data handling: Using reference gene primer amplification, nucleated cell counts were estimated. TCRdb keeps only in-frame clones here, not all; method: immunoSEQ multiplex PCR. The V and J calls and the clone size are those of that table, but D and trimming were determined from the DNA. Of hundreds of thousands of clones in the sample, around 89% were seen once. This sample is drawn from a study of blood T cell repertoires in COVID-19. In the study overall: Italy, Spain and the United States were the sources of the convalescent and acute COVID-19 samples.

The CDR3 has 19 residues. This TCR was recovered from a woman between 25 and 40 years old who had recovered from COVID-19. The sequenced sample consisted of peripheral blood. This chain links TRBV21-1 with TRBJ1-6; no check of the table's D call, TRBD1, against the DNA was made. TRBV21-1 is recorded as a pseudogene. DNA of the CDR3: TGTGCCAGCAGCAAATCCGCACAGGGGGCGAGGGCTTATAATTCACCCCTCCACTTT. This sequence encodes CASSKSAQGARAYNSPLHF.